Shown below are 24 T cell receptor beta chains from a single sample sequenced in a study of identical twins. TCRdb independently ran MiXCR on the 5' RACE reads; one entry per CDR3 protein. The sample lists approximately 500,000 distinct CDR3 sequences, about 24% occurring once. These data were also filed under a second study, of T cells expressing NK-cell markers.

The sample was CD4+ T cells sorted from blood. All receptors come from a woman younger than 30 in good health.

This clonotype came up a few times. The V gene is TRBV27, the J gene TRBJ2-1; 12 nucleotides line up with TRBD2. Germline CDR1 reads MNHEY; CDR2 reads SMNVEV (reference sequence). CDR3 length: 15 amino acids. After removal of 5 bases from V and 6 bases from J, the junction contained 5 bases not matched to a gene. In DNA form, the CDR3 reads TGTGCCAGCAGTGCACTGGGACTAGCGGGCAATGAGCAGTTCTTC. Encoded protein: CASSALGLAGNEQFF.

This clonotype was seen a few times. Here the CDR3 DNA reads TGCGCCAGCAGTACCATAGCGGGAGCGGGTGAGCAGTTCTTC. Protein: CASSTIAGAGEQFF. The V gene is TRBV10-2, the J gene TRBJ2-1, with 9 bases matching TRBD2. The CDR3 is 14 amino acids. With V trimmed by 5 bases and J by 9 bases, 8 bases remained unmatched. The germline V gene has CDR1 WSHSY and CDR2 SAAADI.

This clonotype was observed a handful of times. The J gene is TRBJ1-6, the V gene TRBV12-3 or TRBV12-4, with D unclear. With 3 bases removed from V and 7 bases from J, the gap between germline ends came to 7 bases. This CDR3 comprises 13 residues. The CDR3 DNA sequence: TGTGCCAGCAGTTTGCAGTGGAATTCACCCCTCCACTTT. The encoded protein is CASSLQWNSPLHF.

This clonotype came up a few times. As DNA, the CDR3 is TGTGCCAGCTCACCCACTAGGACAGGGAGTAACACTGAAGCTTTCTTT. It specifies CASSPTRTGSNTEAFF. The V gene is TRBV18, the J gene TRBJ1-1; TRBD1 aligns across 8 bases. Looked up from germline, CDR1 is KGHSH and CDR2 is LQKENI. The CDR3 spans 16 residues. V lost 3 bases and J lost 2; bases outside the gene matches: 8.

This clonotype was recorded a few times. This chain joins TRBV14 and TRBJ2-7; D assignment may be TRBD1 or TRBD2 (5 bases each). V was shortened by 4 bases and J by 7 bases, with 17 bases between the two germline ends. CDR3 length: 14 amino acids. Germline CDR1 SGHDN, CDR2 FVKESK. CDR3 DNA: TGTGCCAGCAGCCGCATGGGGCCAACGGGAGAGCAGTACTTC. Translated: CASSRMGPTGEQYF.

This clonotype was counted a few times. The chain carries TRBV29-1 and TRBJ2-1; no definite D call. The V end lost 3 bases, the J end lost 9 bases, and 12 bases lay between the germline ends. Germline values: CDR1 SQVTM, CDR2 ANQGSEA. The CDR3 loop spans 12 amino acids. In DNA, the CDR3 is TGCAGCGTTGATAGGCGGAATCCTGAGCAGTTCTTC. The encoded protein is CSVDRRNPEQFF.

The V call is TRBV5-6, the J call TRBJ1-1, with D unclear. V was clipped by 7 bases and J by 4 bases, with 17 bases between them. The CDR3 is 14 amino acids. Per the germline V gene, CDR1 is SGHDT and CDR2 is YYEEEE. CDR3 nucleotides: TGTGCCAGCGGACTAGGAGGGTGGGGCACTGAAGCTTTCTTT. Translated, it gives CASGLGGWGTEAFF. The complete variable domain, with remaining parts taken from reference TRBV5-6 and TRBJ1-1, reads DAGVTQSPTHLIKTRGQQVTLRCSPKSGHDTVSWYQQALGQGPQFIFQYYEEEERQRGNFPDRFSGHQFPNYSSELNVNALLLGDSALYLCASGLGGWGTEAFFGQGTRLTVV.

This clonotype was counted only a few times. The DNA for the CDR3 is TGTGCCAGCAGCTTATCCGGGACAGGGGGCACTGAAGCTTTCTTT. Protein sequence: CASSLSGTGGTEAFF. The rearrangement links TRBV7-9 to TRBJ1-1; 11 nucleotides agree with TRBD1. Germline V lookup: CDR1 SEHNR, CDR2 FQNEAQ (reference sequence). With 2 bases clipped from V and 4 bases from J, the junction kept 3 bases outside the gene matches. CDR3 length: 15 amino acids.

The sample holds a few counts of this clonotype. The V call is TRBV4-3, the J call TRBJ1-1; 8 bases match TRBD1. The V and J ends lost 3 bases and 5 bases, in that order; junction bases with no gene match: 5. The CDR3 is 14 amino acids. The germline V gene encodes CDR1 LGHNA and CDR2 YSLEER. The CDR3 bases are TGCGCCAGCAGCCAGACACAGGGGGTAACTGAAGCTTTCTTT. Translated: CASSQTQGVTEAFF.

The chain's CDR3 is CASSLEGEGLETQYF. The CDR3 DNA follows: TGTGCCAGCAGTTTAGAGGGGGAGGGGTTGGAGACCCAGTACTTC. The genes are TRBV27 and TRBJ2-5, with D perhaps TRBD2 (7 bases). CDR3 length: 15 residues. Germline values: CDR1 MNHEY, CDR2 SMNVEV (reference sequence). V lost 2 bases, J lost 5 bases, and 15 bases lay in between.

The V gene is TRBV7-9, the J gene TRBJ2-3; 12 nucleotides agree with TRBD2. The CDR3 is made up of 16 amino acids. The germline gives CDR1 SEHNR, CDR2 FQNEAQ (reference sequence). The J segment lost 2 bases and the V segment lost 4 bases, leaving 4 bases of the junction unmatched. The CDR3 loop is CASSSWTSGDTDTQYF. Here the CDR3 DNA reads TGTGCCAGCAGCTCATGGACTAGCGGGGACACAGATACGCAGTATTTT.

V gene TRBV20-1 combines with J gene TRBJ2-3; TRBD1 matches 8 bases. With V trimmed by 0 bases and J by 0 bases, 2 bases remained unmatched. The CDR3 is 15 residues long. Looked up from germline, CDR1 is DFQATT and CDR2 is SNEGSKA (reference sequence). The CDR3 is CSARDWTGSTDTQYF. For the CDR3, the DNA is TGCAGTGCTAGAGACTGGACAGGGAGCACAGATACGCAGTATTTT.

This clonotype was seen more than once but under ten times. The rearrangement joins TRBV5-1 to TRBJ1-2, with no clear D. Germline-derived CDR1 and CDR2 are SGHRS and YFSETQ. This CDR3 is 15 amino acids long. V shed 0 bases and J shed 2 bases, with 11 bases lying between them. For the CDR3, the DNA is TGCGCCAGCAGCTTGGTCGGTGGGATAAACTATGGCTACACCTTC. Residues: CASSLVGGINYGYTF.

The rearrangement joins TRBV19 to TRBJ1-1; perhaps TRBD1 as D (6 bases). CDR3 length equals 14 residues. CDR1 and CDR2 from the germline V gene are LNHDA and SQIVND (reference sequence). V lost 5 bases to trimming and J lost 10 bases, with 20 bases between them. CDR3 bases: TGTGCCAGTAGTCAACAGGGTACCGGTCGATTAGCTTTCTTT. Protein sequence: CASSQQGTGRLAFF.

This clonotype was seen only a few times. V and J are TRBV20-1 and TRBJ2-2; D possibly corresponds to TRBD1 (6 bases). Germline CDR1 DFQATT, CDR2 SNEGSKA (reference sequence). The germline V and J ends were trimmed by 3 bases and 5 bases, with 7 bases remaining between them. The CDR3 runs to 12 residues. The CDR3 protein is CSARGATGELFF. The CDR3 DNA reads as TGCAGTGCTAGGGGGGCAACCGGGGAGCTGTTTTTT.

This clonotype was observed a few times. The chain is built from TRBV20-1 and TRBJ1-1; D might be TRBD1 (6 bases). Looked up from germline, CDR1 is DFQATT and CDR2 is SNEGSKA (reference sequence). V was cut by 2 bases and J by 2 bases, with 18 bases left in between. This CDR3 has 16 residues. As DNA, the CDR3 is TGCAGTGCTAGACCCCCAGGGGCAAGGGGTAACACTGAAGCTTTCTTT. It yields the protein CSARPPGARGNTEAFF.

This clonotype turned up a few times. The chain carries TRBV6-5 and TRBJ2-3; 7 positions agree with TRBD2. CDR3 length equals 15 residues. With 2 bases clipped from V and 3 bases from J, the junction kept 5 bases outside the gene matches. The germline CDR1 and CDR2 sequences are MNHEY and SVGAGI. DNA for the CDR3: TGTGCCAGCAGTTACATTTCGCGGGAGACAGATACGCAGTATTTT. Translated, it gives CASSYISRETDTQYF.

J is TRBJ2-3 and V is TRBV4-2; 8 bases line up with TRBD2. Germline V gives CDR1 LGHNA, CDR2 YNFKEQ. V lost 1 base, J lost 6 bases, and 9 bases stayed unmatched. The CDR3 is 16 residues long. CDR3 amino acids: CASSQGPGLAADTQYF. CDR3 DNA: TGTGCCAGCAGCCAAGGCCCCGGACTAGCAGCCGATACGCAGTATTTT.

CDR3 protein: CASSNAGRDSGTEAFF. The DNA of the CDR3 is TGTGCCAGCAGCAACGCCGGACGGGACTCCGGGACTGAAGCTTTCTTT. The rearrangement uses TRBV13 and TRBJ1-1; a weak D match, TRBD1 (5 bases). This CDR3 spans 16 amino acids. Looked up from germline, CDR1 is PRHDT and CDR2 is FYEKMQ (reference sequence). The V end lost 5 bases, the J end lost 5 bases, and 21 bases lay between the germline ends. The full variable domain, completed using reference TRBV13 and TRBJ1-1, is AAGVIQSPRHLIKEKRETATLKCYPIPRHDTVYWYQQGPGQDPQFLISFYEKMQSDKGSIPDRFSAQQFSDYHSELNMSSLELGDSALYFCASSNAGRDSGTEAFFGQGTRLTVV.

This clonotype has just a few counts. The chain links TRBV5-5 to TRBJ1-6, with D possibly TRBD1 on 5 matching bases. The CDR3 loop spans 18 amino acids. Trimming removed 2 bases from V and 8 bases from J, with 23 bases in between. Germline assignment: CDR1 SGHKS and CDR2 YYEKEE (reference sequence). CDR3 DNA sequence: TGTGCCAGCAGCTTTGCCAAGGGGTCCGGGCGGGTATATTCACCCCTCCACTTT. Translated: CASSFAKGSGRVYSPLHF.

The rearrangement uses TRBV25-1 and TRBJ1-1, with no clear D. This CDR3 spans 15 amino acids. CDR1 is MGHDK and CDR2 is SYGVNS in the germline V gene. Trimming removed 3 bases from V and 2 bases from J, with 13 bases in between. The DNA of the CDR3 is TGTGCCAGCAGTGACCCGGTGGGTGGTAACACTGAAGCTTTCTTT. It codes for CASSDPVGGNTEAFF.

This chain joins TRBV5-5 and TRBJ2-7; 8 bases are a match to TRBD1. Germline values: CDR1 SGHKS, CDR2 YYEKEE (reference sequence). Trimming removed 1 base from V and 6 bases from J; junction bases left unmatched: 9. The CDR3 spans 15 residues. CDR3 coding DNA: TGTGCCAGCAGCTTGAAGGACAGGGAGGATGGCGAGCAGTACTTC. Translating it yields CASSLKDREDGEQYF.

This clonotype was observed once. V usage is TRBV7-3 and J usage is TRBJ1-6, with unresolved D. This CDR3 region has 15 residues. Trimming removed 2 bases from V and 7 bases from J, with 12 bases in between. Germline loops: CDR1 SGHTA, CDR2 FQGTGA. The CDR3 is CASSLGPALNSPLHF. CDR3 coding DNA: TGTGCCAGCAGCTTAGGCCCAGCGTTAAATTCACCCCTCCACTTT. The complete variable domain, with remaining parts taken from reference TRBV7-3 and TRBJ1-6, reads GAGVSQTPSNKVTEKGKYVELRCDPISGHTALYWYRQSLGQGPEFLIYFQGTGAADDSGLPNDRFFAVRPEGSVSTLKIQRTERGDSAVYLCASSLGPALNSPLHFGNGTRLTVT.

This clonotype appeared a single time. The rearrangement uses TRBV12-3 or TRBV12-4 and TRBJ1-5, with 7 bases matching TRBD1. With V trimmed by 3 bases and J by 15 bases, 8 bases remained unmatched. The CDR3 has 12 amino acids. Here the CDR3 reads CASSFGRGLLHF. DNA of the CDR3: TGTGCCAGCAGTTTCGGTAGGGGGCTTTTGCATTTT.